In its sample, the clone carrying this TCR beta chain was seen many times. Its antigen is still unknown. This sample stems from a study of spatial heterogeneity in lung cancer. Study context: Detection consistently captured more beta-chain sequences than alpha-chain sequences. Study-level results: For expanded intratumoral alpha and beta TCRs, counts tracked tumor mutation counts.

TCRdb reprocessed the 5' RACE reads with MiXCR, giving one entry per CDR3 protein. Of some 9,000 distinct CDR3 sequences listed, approximately 14% are singletons. This sample's time point: sample taken at primary tumor resection. TCRs were sequenced from unsorted whole RNA of tumor, nontumor lung or PBMC. Germline V lookup: CDR1 SGHTA, CDR2 FQGNSA. V shed 2 bases and J shed 6 bases, with 8 bases lying between them. CDR3 length equals 13 residues. V gene TRBV7-2 combines with J gene TRBJ2-1; D unresolved. The sequencing here drew on lung tumor tissue, taken at surgery. This receptor was identified in a male donor with early-stage non-small cell lung cancer. CDR3 amino acids: CASSLRPANEQFF. As DNA, the CDR3 is TGTGCCAGCAGCTTAAGGCCGGCCAATGAGCAGTTCTTC.